This TCR beta chain was recovered during a study of blood T cell repertoires in COVID-19. Method: immunoSEQ multiplex PCR; TCRdb's copy keeps in-frame clones and lacks some. This table holds under 250,000 clones, around 81% found once. Germline CDR1 reads LGHDT; CDR2 reads YNNKEL (reference sequence). J lost 5 bases, V lost 1 base, and 16 bases had no gene match. This CDR3 has 18 amino acids. The sample holds a few counts of this clone. The sample was PBMCs or T cells enriched from blood (not recorded which). The source is a woman aged 45-65 years with acute COVID-19. The chain is built from TRBV3-1 (or the pseudogene TRBV3-2) and TRBJ2-5, with 7 bases aligning to TRBD2. CDR3 coding DNA: TGTGCCAGCAGCCAAGGGTGGAACCAGCGGGGCTCTAGTGAGACCCAGTACTTC. Translated, it gives CASSQGWNQRGSSETQYF.